These 29 T cell receptor beta chains share one sample of origin, sequenced in a study of siplizumab effects on memory and regulatory T cells. Clones were sequenced by immunoSEQ multiplex PCR, and TCRdb holds only the in-frame ones, with some missing. The table shows tens of thousands of clones, with approximately 86% occurring only once. Sequencing input: Tregs sorted from blood. These receptors originate from a human donor in good health.

This chain joins TRBV4-3 and TRBJ2-5, with 11 bases identical to TRBD2. The CDR3 has 17 residues. The V gene end was trimmed by 1 base and the J gene end by 4 bases; junction bases not matched to a gene: 8. Germline V CDR1 and CDR2: LGHNA, YSLEER. Written as DNA, the CDR3 is TGCGCCAGCAGCCAAGGATTAACACTAGCGGGGGTAGAGACCCAGTACTTC. This gives the protein CASSQGLTLAGVETQYF.

This clone was detected a few times. J is TRBJ1-1 and V is TRBV20-1; D is uncertain. CDR3 length: 11 residues. The V end was cut by 5 bases, the J end by 5 bases, with 9 bases between. CDR1 is DFQATT, CDR2 SNEGSKA, per germline (reference sequence). The CDR3 DNA follows: TGCAGTGCTGGACTAGAGACTGAAGCTTTCTTT. Protein product: CSAGLETEAFF.

This chain uses TRBV28 with TRBJ1-2; no firm D call. This CDR3 region has 12 residues. V was shortened by 7 bases and J by 4 bases, with 10 bases between the two germline ends. Per germline, CDR1 MDHEN and CDR2 SYDVKM. This CDR3 reads CASNEVSYGYTF. Written as DNA, the CDR3 is TGTGCCAGCAATGAAGTCTCCTATGGCTACACCTTC.

This chain links TRBV4-1 with TRBJ2-6, with 9 positions matching TRBD1. CDR3 size: 19 residues. Germline V CDR1 and CDR2: MGHRA, YSYEKL. The J segment lost 0 bases and the V segment lost 0 bases, leaving 6 bases of the junction unmatched. CDR3 DNA: TGCGCCAGCAGCCAAGACCAACAGGGGGCTTTCTCTGGGGCCAACGTCCTGACTTTC. This codes for CASSQDQQGAFSGANVLTF.

V is TRBV7-9 and J is TRBJ1-2; tentatively, D is TRBD1 (5 bases). CDR1 and CDR2 from the germline V gene are SEHNR and FQNEAQ (reference sequence). This CDR3 contains 14 residues. Trimming took off 7 bases at V and 1 base at J, with 13 bases between the two ends. CDR3 in amino acids: CASTYSGINYGYTF. Here the CDR3 DNA reads TGTGCCAGCACCTACTCAGGGATTAACTATGGCTACACCTTC.

Only a few counts were recorded for this clone. The CDR3 is CASSHGGGNQNIQYF. CDR3 coding DNA: TGCGCCAGCAGCCACGGGGGGGGTAATCAAAACATTCAGTACTTC. V and J are TRBV4-3 and TRBJ2-4; TRBD2 matches at 8 bases. Germline V gene lookup returns CDR1 LGHNA and CDR2 YSLEER. V shed 3 bases and J 5 bases; nucleotides not matched to a gene: 6. The CDR3 length is 15 residues.

The chain recombines TRBV7-8 with TRBJ1-5, with 8 bases that match TRBD1. This CDR3 contains 16 residues. In germline, CDR1 is SGHVS, CDR2 FQNEAQ. V shed 5 bases and J 4 bases; nucleotides not matched to a gene: 10. The CDR3 coding sequence is TGTGCCAGCAGCCTCATCGTGGGACAGGTGAATCAGCCCCAGCATTTT. It is translated as CASSLIVGQVNQPQHF.

The chain links TRBV5-4 to TRBJ1-6, with TRBD1 as a possible D gene (6 bases). V lost 3 bases, J lost 7 bases, and 17 bases lay in between. CDR1 and CDR2 (germline): SGHNT, YYREEE (reference sequence). CDR3 length equals 16 residues. The CDR3 here is CASSSEPYRDNSPLHF. CDR3 nucleotides: TGTGCCAGCAGCTCGGAACCATACAGGGACAATTCACCCCTCCACTTT.

The CDR3 nucleotides are TGCGCCAGCAGCTCCAGTGCGGGTTTCGCAGATACGCAGTATTTT. It yields the protein CASSSSAGFADTQYF. V and J are TRBV5-1 and TRBJ2-3, with D perhaps TRBD2 (5 bases). There are 15 residues in the CDR3. V dropped 3 bases and J dropped 4 bases, with 15 bases sitting between them. Germline V gene lookup returns CDR1 SGHRS and CDR2 YFSETQ.

The sample holds a few counts of this clone. The chain is built from TRBV27 and TRBJ2-2, with D tentatively TRBD1 (5 bases). Per the germline V gene, CDR1 is MNHEY and CDR2 is SMNVEV (reference sequence). The ends were cut back, 0 bases at V and 4 bases at J, with 9 bases in the middle. This CDR3 is built from 15 residues. CDR3 amino acids: CASSLSPGSTGELFF. DNA for the CDR3: TGTGCCAGCAGTTTATCTCCAGGGTCCACCGGGGAGCTGTTTTTT.

The gene calls are TRBV5-5 and TRBJ1-1; D is undetermined. CDR1 is SGHKS, CDR2 YYEKEE, per germline (reference sequence). The CDR3 totals 17 residues. Trimming left V 6 bases short and J 0 bases short, with 21 bases between. CDR3 coding DNA: TGTGCCAGCACCGCTTTGCTTTCGCGATTGGTGAACACTGAAGCTTTCTTT. As protein: CASTALLSRLVNTEAFF. The full variable domain, rest sourced from reference TRBV5-5 and TRBJ1-1, is DAGVTQSPTHLIKTRGQQVTLRCSPISGHKSVSWYQQVLGQGPQFIFQYYEKEERGRGNFPDRFSARQFPNYSSELNVNALLLGDSALYLCASTALLSRLVNTEAFFGQGTRLTVV.

V and J are TRBV10-1 and TRBJ1-1, with TRBD1 identical over 12 bases. V shed 3 bases, J shed 4 bases, and the junction held 6 bases outside the gene matches. The CDR3 contains 16 residues. Germline-derived CDR1 and CDR2 are WNHNN and SYGVQD (reference sequence). The chain's CDR3 is CASSESGTGGITEAFF. The CDR3, as DNA: TGCGCCAGCAGTGAATCCGGGACAGGGGGCATCACTGAAGCTTTCTTT.

This clone is classed as medium-sized (0.01 to 0.1%). This chain connects TRBV5-6 to TRBJ1-2, with D possibly being TRBD1 (5 bases). Germline V gene data show CDR1 as SGHDT and CDR2 as YYEEEE. This CDR3 comprises 15 residues. V was cut by 4 bases and J by 4 bases, with 17 bases left in between. The CDR3 nucleotides are TGTGCCAGCAGCGCGCCAGGGACCTGGGGCTATGGCTACACCTTC. It specifies CASSAPGTWGYGYTF.

As DNA, the CDR3 is TGTGCCAGCTCACTGTCGACAGGGGTTAATAATGAGCAGTTCTTC. Its protein product is CASSLSTGVNNEQFF. The V gene is TRBV18, the J gene TRBJ2-1; 8 bases agree with TRBD1. The CDR3 has 15 residues. Trimming cost V 4 bases and J 7 bases; bases outside gene matches: 9. Looked up from germline, CDR1 is KGHSH and CDR2 is LQKENI.

The chain joins TRBV5-1 to TRBJ2-5, with 7 nucleotides matching TRBD1. Germline loops: CDR1 SGHRS, CDR2 YFSETQ. J was trimmed by 5 bases and V by 2 bases; bases with no gene match: 3. The CDR3 totals 13 residues. The CDR3: CASSFRQGETQYF. In DNA form, the CDR3 reads TGCGCCAGCAGCTTCCGACAGGGCGAGACCCAGTACTTC.

The CDR3 sequence: CASSLVGYGYTF. CDR3 DNA: TGTGCCAGCAGCTTAGTTGGCTATGGCTACACCTTC. V and J are TRBV11-2 and TRBJ1-2; no definite D call. The CDR3 extends over 12 amino acids. Germline CDR1 is SGHAT and CDR2 is FQNNGV. The V end was cut by 1 base, the J end by 4 bases, with 4 bases between.

Details on this clone: Lacking the conserved final phenylalanine or tryptophan, this CDR3 likely reflects a read error. The DNA is omitted, as the CDR3 cannot be located on it reliably, and the CDR3 follows TCRdb's listing. The rearrangement links TRBV1 to TRBJ2-3; the table gives TRBD2 as D, unverified against the DNA. TRBV1 is labeled a pseudogene. The CDR3 sequence runs 12 residues, both termini included. The CDR3 reads CTSSQGRRDSTR.

This clone was observed a single time. This chain uses TRBV2 with TRBJ2-7; D is uncertain. CDR1 and CDR2 (germline): SNHLY, FYNNEI. This CDR3 has 11 amino acids. Deletions cut 4 bases from V and 3 bases from J, with 4 bases between. As DNA, the CDR3 is TGTGCCAGCAGTGTTTTCTACGAGCAGTACTTC. Its translation is CASSVFYEQYF.

V usage is TRBV7-6 and J usage is TRBJ2-2; no definite D call. Germline CDR1 and CDR2: SGHVS and FNYEAQ. The V gene lost 2 bases and the J gene lost 6 bases, with 4 bases spanning the gap. The CDR3 extends over 12 amino acids. CDR3 amino acids: CASSLLSGELFF. For the CDR3, the DNA is TGTGCCAGCAGCTTATTATCCGGGGAGCTGTTTTTT. The full variable domain, completed using reference TRBV7-6 and TRBJ2-2, is GAGVSQSPRYKVTKRGQDVALRCDPISGHVSLYWYRQALGQGPEFLTYFNYEAQQDKSGLPNDRFSAERPEGSISTLTIQRTEQRDSAMYRCASSLLSGELFFGEGSRLTVL.

V is TRBV4-1 and J is TRBJ1-4; D might be TRBD1 (5 bases). The germline CDR1 and CDR2 sequences are MGHRA and YSYEKL. The CDR3 extends over 16 amino acids. With 0 bases removed from V and 6 bases from J, the gap between germline ends came to 14 bases. CDR3 sequence reads: CASSQDGATSHEKLFF. For the CDR3, the DNA is TGCGCCAGCAGCCAAGATGGGGCAACTTCCCATGAAAAACTGTTTTTT.

The CDR3 coding sequence is TGTGCCAGCAGCCAAGATTTCACGGACTTTAAGTACTTC. It yields the protein CASSQDFTDFKYF. The chain is built from TRBV4-2 and TRBJ2-5, with D possibly being TRBD2 (5 bases). This CDR3 has 13 residues. Germline V CDR1 and CDR2: LGHNA, YNFKEQ. Trimming stripped 0 bases from V and 12 bases from J, with 14 bases between.

This clone was seen a few times. Other DNA sequences in the sample encode the same CDR3. V and J are TRBV10-3 and TRBJ1-2, with 7 positions matching TRBD1. Looked up from germline, CDR1 is ENHRY and CDR2 is SYGVKD. The length of the CDR3 is 12 residues. J lost 6 bases, V lost 4 bases, and 2 bases had no gene match. The CDR3 DNA follows: TGTGCCATCAGTGGTCAGGGGGATGGCTACACCTTC. This gives the protein CAISGQGDGYTF.

V is TRBV29-1 and J is TRBJ1-2; 7 bases align to TRBD1. This CDR3 region has 12 residues. J lost 7 bases, V lost 7 bases, and 9 bases had no gene match. The germline V gene has CDR1 SQVTM and CDR2 ANQGSEA. CDR3 sequence reads: CSGGDRDGGYTF. CDR3 DNA sequence: TGCAGCGGGGGAGACAGGGATGGTGGCTACACCTTC.

V gene TRBV9 combines with J gene TRBJ1-5; D remains unclear. V was clipped by 8 bases and J by 3 bases, with 15 bases between them. The CDR3 runs to 14 residues. Germline assignment: CDR1 SGDLS and CDR2 YYNGEE. CDR3 protein: CASNQGWLNQPQHF. CDR3 bases: TGTGCCAGTAATCAAGGTTGGCTCAATCAGCCCCAGCATTTT.

The rearrangement joins TRBV6-1 to TRBJ2-1, with D tentatively TRBD2 (6 bases). Deletions cut 6 bases from V and 4 bases from J, with 13 bases between. The germline V gene encodes CDR1 MNHNS and CDR2 SASEGT. This CDR3 has 14 residues. The CDR3 protein is CASSAGRGYNEQFF. In DNA form, the CDR3 reads TGTGCCAGCAGCGCCGGGAGAGGGTACAATGAGCAGTTCTTC.

The chain employs TRBV5-1 and TRBJ1-1, with D perhaps TRBD1 (5 bases). Trimming pared 0 bases from V and 5 bases from J, leaving 17 bases between. The germline CDR1 and CDR2 sequences are SGHRS and YFSETQ. This CDR3 contains 16 residues. In nucleotides, the CDR3 is TGCGCCAGCAGCTTGGAAGGGTTCGGGGGACGGACTGAAGCTTTCTTT. It encodes CASSLEGFGGRTEAFF.

This clone is a singleton in its sample. The rearrangement links TRBV7-2 to TRBJ1-2, with 9 nucleotides matching TRBD1. Trimming took 5 bases from V and 7 from J; bases not matched to a gene: 20. Germline CDR1 is SGHTA and CDR2 is FQGNSA. The CDR3 is 18 amino acids. The CDR3 DNA sequence: TGTGCCAGCAGCCGGGGCGGCCTCACGGGACAGGGTAGGAGTGGCTACACCTTC. This encodes CASSRGGLTGQGRSGYTF. The full variable domain, in which reference TRBV7-2 and TRBJ1-2 provide the parts outside the CDR3, is GAGVSQSPSNKVTEKGKDVELRCDPISGHTALYWYRQSLGQGLEFLIYFQGNSAPDKSGLPSDRFSAERTGGSVSTLTIQRTQQEDSAVYLCASSRGGLTGQGRSGYTFGSGTRLTVV.

J is TRBJ2-1 and V is TRBV7-3; perhaps TRBD2 as D (6 bases). Trimming left V 0 bases short and J 0 bases short, with 6 bases between. Germline lookup yields CDR1 SGHTA and CDR2 FQGTGA. The CDR3 consists of 15 residues. The CDR3 DNA is TGTGCCAGCAGCTTAACCGGGAGCTCCTACAATGAGCAGTTCTTC. Translating it yields CASSLTGSSYNEQFF.

The rearrangement uses TRBV6-5 and TRBJ1-2; perhaps TRBD1 as D (6 bases). The ends were cut back, 0 bases at V and 6 bases at J, with 14 bases in the middle. Germline lookup yields CDR1 MNHEY and CDR2 SVGAGI. CDR3 length: 15 amino acids. The CDR3 reads CASSYSVGQSHGYTF. The CDR3 nucleotides are TGTGCCAGCAGTTACTCGGTCGGACAGTCACATGGCTACACCTTC.